This paragraph reports one TCR beta chain. This sample stems from a study of shared clonotypes between healthy human individuals. V shed 5 bases and J shed 8 bases, with 21 bases lying between them. The CDR3 totals 15 residues. Germline assignment: CDR1 SGHAT and CDR2 FQNNGV. Only CD45RO-negative cells positively selected for CCR7 counted as naive CD8 cells, so terminally differentiated effector memory CD45RA+ cells were excluded. Measured with immunoSEQ multiplex PCR; TCRdb has only the in-frame clones, and not every one. The table records millions of clones, more than 85% of them present only once. The clonotype was recovered from a young man in good health. Some clones in this sample may be carry-over from other donors' samples. The sequencing input was naive CD8+ T cells from PBMCs. V and J are TRBV11-2 and TRBJ1-2; D unresolved. The CDR3 DNA follows: TGTGCCAGCAGCCTCGCCCCGGGCAGTTGGCCCGGCTACACCTTC. Its protein product is CASSLAPGSWPGYTF.